The clone carrying this T cell receptor beta chain was detected a few times. Its specificity is unknown. Authors of the study amplified TCR beta CDR3 regions from RNA transcripts. During a first-round RT-PCR of the TCR CDR3, the HTBI primer set was used. TCRdb re-called the multiplex PCR reads with MiXCR, one entry per CDR3 protein. The sample includes about 640,000 distinct CDR3 sequences, 45% seen only once; the top ten take approximately 7.2%. These data originate in a study of T cells in Graves' hyperthyroidism and ophthalmopathy. The CDR3 has 15 amino acids. Per germline, CDR1 MNHNY and CDR2 SVGAGI (reference sequence). Trimming pared 7 bases from V and 6 bases from J, leaving 22 bases between. Study results and caveats: Blood samples included most of the expanded thyroid clonotypes exceeding 0.001.

The study excluded patients with uncontrolled infection, other autoimmune disease, pregnancy or lactation. Based on clinical symptoms, serum thyroxine and TRAb, thyroid ultrasound and orbital computed tomography, diagnoses were reached. The V call is TRBV6-6, the J call TRBJ2-7; D assignment may be TRBD1 or TRBD2 (7 bases each). Sequencing was performed on peripheral blood or thyroid tissue (not recorded which). The sequence derives from an adult man with Graves' disease, either hyperthyroidism or ophthalmopathy (not recorded which). Here the CDR3 DNA reads TGTGCCAGCACCGCGATGGGGGAGGGGGCCACCGAGCAGTACTTC. Encoded protein: CASTAMGEGATEQYF.